This T cell receptor (beta chain) was obtained from a study of T cells expressing NK-cell markers. Whole-study context: Source material for TCR beta repertoires consisted of sorted CD3+CD56+NKG2C+, CD3+CD56+NKG2C- and CD3+CD56-NKG2C+ T cells. One of the eight sequenced donors was seronegative, whereas the other seven were HCMV-seropositive.

Study observations and caveats: It was still unclear whether expanded NKG2C+ T cell clones were HCMV specific. More than five donors had dominant NKG2C+ clonotypes that comprised roughly 1.0-7.5% of their CD8+ T cells.

The CDR3 has 17 residues. From the 5' RACE reads, TCRdb lists one entry per CDR3 protein and no DNA. The table for this sample gives about 300,000 distinct CDR3 sequences. With respect to this clonotype: The antigen is unknown.

The chain links TRBV12-3 or TRBV12-4 to TRBJ2-2; there is no DNA to check the TCRdb D call of TRBD1. This clonotype was sampled from a woman between 18 and 70 years old in good health. The sample comprised blood T cells: a sorted CD56 or NKG2C T cell subset, CD4+ or CD8+ T cells, or bulk PBMC T cells (not recorded which). The CDR3 region is CASSSGTGSRDTGELFF.